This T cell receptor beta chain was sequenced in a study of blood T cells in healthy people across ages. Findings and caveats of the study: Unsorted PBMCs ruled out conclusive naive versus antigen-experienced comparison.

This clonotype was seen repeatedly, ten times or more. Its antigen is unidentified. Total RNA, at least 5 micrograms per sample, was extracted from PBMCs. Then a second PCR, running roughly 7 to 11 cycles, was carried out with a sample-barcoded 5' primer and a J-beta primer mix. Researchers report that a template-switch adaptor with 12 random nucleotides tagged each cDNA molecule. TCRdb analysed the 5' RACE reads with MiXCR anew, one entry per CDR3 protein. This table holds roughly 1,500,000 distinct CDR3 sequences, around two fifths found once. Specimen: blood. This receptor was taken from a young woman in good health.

CDR3 nucleotide sequence: TGTGCCATCAGTGAGCGAGGGACGCATGGCTACACCTTC. Translation: CAISERGTHGYTF. The rearrangement joins TRBV10-3 to TRBJ1-2, with D possibly TRBD1 on 5 matching bases. Germline loops: CDR1 ENHRY, CDR2 SYGVKD. This CDR3 is 13 amino acids long. Deletions cut 2 bases from V and 6 bases from J, with 10 bases between.